This T cell receptor (beta chain) was recorded in a study of control samples from healthy donors and cancer patients. Clones were read by immunoSEQ multiplex PCR, and TCRdb kept only the in-frame ones, dropping some. The sample shows around 58,000 clones, roughly 87% of them seen only once. The receptor's source is a man between 45 and 60 years old in good health. The sample consisted of blood.

The CDR3, as DNA: TGCAGTGCTACGATCCTAAACACCATATATTTT. Translation gives CSATILNTIYF. The gene calls are TRBV20-1 and TRBJ1-3; D is unclear. This CDR3 region has 11 residues. CDR1 is DFQATT, CDR2 SNEGSKA, per germline (reference sequence). V dropped 4 bases and J dropped 6 bases, with 7 bases sitting between them.